This TCR beta chain is drawn from a study of blood T cell repertoires in COVID-19. The CDR3 runs 13 residues. Per germline, CDR1 KGHSH and CDR2 LQKENI. V gave up 4 bases and J gave up 0 bases, with 5 bases separating them. The data were produced by immunoSEQ multiplex PCR, yet TCRdb's version contains in-frame clones alone and is incomplete. Here the sample spans roughly 380,000 clones, 81% being singletons. This chain links TRBV18 with TRBJ2-3; D gene uncertain. The sequenced material came from peripheral blood. The clonotype originates from a human donor with acute or convalescent COVID-19. The donor label of this sample is uncertain. CDR3 amino acids: CASSHQSTDTQYF. In nucleotides, the CDR3 is TGTGCCAGCTCACACCAGAGCACAGATACGCAGTATTTT.